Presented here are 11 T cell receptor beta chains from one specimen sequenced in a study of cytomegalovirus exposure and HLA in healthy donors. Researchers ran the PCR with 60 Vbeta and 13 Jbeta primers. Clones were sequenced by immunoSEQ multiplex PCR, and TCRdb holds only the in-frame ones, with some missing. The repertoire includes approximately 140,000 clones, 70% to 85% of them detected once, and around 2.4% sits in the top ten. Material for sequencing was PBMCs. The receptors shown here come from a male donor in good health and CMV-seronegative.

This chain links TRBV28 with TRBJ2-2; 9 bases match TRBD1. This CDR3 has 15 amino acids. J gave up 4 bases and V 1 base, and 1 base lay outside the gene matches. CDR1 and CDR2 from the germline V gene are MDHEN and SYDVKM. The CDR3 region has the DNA TGTGCCAGCAGTTTATTGGGACAGGGCACCGGGGAGCTGTTTTTT. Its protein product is CASSLLGQGTGELFF. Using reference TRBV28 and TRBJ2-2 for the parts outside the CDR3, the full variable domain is DVKVTQSSRYLVKRTGEKVFLECVQDMDHENMFWYRQDPGLGLRLIYFSYDVKMKEKGDIPEGYSVSREKKERFSLILESASTNQTSMYLCASSLLGQGTGELFFGEGSRLTVL.

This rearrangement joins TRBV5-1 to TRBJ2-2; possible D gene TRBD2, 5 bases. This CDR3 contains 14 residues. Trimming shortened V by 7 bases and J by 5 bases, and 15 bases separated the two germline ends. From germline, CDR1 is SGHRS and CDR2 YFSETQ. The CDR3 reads CASQDGIGTGELFF. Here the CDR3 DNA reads TGCGCCAGCCAAGACGGGATAGGGACCGGGGAGCTGTTTTTT.

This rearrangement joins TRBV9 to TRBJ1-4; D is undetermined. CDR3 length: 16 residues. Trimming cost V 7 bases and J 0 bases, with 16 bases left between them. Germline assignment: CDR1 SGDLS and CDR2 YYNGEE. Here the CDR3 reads CASGLDLEATNEKLFF. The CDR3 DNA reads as TGTGCCAGCGGCCTGGACTTGGAAGCAACTAATGAAAAACTGTTTTTT.

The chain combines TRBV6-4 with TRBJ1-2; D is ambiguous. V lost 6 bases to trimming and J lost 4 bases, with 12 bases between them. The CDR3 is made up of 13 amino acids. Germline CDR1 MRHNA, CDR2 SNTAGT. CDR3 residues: CASSADGSYGYTF. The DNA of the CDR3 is TGTGCCAGCAGCGCCGATGGGAGCTATGGCTACACCTTC.

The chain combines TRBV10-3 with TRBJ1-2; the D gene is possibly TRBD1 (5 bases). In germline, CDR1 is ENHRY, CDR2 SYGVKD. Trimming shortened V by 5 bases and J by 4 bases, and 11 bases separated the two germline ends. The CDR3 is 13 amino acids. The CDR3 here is CAISSGPTYGYTF. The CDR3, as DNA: TGTGCCATCAGTTCAGGGCCTACCTATGGCTACACCTTC.

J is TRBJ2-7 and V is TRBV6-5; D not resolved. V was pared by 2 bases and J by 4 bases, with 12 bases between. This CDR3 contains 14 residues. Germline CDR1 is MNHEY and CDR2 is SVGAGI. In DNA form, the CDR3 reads TGTGCCAGCAGTTACGGTCCGGAGTCTTACGAGCAGTACTTC. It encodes CASSYGPESYEQYF.

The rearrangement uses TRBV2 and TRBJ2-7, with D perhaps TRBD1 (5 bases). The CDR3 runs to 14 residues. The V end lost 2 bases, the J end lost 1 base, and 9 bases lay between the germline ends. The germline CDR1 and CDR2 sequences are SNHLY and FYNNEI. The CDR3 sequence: CASSEQGRSYEQYF. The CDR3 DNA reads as TGTGCCAGCAGTGAACAGGGTCGGTCCTACGAGCAGTACTTC.

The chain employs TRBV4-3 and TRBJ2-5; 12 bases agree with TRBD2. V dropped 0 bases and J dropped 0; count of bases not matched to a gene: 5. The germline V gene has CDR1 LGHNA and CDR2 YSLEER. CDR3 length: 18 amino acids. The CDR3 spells CASSQDRGTSGYQETQYF. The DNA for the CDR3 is TGCGCCAGCAGCCAAGACCGGGGGACTAGCGGGTACCAAGAGACCCAGTACTTC.

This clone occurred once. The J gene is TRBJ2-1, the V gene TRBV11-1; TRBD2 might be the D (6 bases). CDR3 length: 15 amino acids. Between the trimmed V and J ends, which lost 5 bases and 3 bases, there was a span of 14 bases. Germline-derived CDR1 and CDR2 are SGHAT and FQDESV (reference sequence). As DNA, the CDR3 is TGTGCCAGCAGCGCCGGGGGACCACACTACAATGAGCAGTTCTTC. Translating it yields CASSAGGPHYNEQFF.

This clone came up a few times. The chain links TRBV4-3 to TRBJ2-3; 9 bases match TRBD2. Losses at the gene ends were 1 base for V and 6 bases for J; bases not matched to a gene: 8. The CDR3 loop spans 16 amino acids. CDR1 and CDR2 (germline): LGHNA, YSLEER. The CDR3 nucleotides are TGCGCCAGCAGCCAAGTGGCGGGAGGGCCTGGGGATACGCAGTATTTT. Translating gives CASSQVAGGPGDTQYF.

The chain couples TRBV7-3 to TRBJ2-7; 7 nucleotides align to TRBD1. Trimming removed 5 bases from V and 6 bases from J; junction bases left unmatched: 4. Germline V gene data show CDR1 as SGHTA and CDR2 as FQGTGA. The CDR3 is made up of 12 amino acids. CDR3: CASSLAGGEQYF. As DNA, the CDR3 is TGTGCCAGCAGCCTCGCAGGGGGCGAGCAGTACTTC.